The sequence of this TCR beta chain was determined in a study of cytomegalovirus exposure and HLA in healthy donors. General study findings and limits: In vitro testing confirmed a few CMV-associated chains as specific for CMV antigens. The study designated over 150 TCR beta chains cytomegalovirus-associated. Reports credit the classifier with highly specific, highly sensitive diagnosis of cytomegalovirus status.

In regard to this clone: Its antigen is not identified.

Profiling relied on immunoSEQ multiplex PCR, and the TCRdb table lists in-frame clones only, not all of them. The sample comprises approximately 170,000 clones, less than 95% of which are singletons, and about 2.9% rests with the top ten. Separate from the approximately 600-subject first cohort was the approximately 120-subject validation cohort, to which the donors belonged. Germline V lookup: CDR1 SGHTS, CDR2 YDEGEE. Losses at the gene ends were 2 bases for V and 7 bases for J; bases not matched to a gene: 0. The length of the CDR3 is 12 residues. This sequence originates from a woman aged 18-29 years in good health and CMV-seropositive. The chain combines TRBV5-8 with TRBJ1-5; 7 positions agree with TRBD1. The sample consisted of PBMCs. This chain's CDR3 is CASSFRGQPQHF. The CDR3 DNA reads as TGTGCCAGCAGCTTCAGGGGGCAGCCCCAGCATTTT.